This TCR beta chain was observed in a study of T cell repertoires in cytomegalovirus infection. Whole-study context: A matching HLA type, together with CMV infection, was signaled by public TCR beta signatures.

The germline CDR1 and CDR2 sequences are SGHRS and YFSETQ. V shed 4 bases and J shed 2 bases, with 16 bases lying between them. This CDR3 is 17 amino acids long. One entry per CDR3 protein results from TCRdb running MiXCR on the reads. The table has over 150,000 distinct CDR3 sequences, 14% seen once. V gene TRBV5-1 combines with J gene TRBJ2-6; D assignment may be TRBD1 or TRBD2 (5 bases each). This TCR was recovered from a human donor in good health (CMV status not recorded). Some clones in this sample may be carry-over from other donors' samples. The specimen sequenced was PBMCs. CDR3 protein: CASSLRDPGAGANVLTF. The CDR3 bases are TGCGCCAGCAGCCTACGGGACCCAGGCGCTGGGGCCAACGTCCTGACTTTC.